This T cell receptor (beta chain) comes out of a study of CD8 T cells in Susac syndrome. Sequencing of TCR beta was undertaken in CD8+ and CD4+ T cells derived from blood. While serving as controls, healthy donors were matched for age and sex. TEMRA cells were FACS-enriched, unlike CD8+ and CD4+ T cells, which were negatively isolated. It was with random hexamers that 0.5 to 1 ug RNA was reverse transcribed. TCRdb re-analysed the immunoSEQ multiplex PCR reads in MiXCR, keeping a single row per CDR3 protein. The sample lists approximately 110,000 distinct CDR3 sequences; around 94% were seen once. The germline V gene has CDR1 SGHRS and CDR2 YFSETQ. This CDR3 has 15 amino acids. V was pared by 0 bases and J by 1 base, with 1 base of the junction left unmatched.

This rearrangement joins TRBV5-1 to TRBJ1-1; 9 bases line up with TRBD1. The sequence came from a human donor in good health. Sequencing was carried out using CD4+ T cells from PBMCs. The CDR3 region has the DNA TGCGCCAGCAGCTTGGAGGGACAGGGGAACACTGAAGCTTTCTTT. Its translation: CASSLEGQGNTEAFF.